What follows is one T cell receptor beta chain and its context. The CDR3 consists of 15 residues. V was clipped by 4 bases and J by 0 bases, with 10 bases between them. Germline lookup yields CDR1 ENHRY and CDR2 SYGVKD. These data belong to a study of blood T cell repertoires in COVID-19. Method: immunoSEQ multiplex PCR; TCRdb's copy keeps in-frame clones and lacks some. The table includes some 120,000 clones, 69% detected once. The sample was peripheral blood. This chain joins TRBV10-3 and TRBJ1-3; possibly TRBD1 for D (5 bases). The sequence derives from a woman between 65 and 79 years old with acute or convalescent COVID-19. CDR3 sequence reads: CAISVGGNSGNTIYF. CDR3 coding DNA: TGTGCCATCAGTGTGGGGGGGAACTCTGGAAACACCATATATTTT.